This TCR beta chain is from a study of blood T cell repertoires in COVID-19. Measured with immunoSEQ multiplex PCR; TCRdb has only the in-frame clones, and not every one. The sample consists of a few hundred thousand clones, around 86% of them appearing once. The source is a woman between 40 and 55 years old who had recovered from COVID-19. Sequenced material: peripheral blood.

CDR3 amino acids: CAWSADRDYNEQFF. Written as DNA, the CDR3 is TGTGCCTGGAGTGCGGACAGGGACTACAATGAGCAGTTCTTC. This sequence joins TRBV30 and TRBJ2-1; 8 nucleotides agree with TRBD1. The CDR3 is 14 residues long. CDR1 and CDR2 from the germline V gene are GTSNPN and SVGIG (reference sequence). Unmatched junction bases numbered 2, after V lost 1 base and J lost 3 bases.